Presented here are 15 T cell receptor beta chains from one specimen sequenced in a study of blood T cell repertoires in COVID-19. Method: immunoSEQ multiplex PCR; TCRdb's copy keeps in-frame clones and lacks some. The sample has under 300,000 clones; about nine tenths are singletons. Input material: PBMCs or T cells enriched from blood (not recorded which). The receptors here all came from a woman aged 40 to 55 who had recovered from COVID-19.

In DNA, the CDR3 is TGTGCCAGCGCCGGCGGGGGCCAGGGTGGAGAGACCCAGTACTTC. Amino acid sequence: CASAGGGQGGETQYF. The chain has TRBV5-4 and TRBJ2-5; D is possibly TRBD2 (7 bases). CDR1 and CDR2 (germline): SGHNT, YYREEE (reference sequence). Trimming removed 7 bases from V and 4 bases from J, with 20 bases in between. CDR3 length: 15 residues.

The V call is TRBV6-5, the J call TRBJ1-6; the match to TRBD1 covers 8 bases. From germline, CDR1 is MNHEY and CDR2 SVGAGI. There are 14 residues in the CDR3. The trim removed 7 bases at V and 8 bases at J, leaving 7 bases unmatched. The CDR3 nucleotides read TGTGCCAGCAAGGGGACAGGCCCGTATTCACCCCTCCACTTT. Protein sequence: CASKGTGPYSPLHF.

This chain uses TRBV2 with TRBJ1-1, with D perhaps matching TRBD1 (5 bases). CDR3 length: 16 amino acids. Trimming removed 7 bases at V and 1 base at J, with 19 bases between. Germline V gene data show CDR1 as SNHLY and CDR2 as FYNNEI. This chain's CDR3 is CASTDSPTRQNTEAFF. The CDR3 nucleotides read TGTGCCAGCACCGACAGCCCCACCAGGCAGAACACTGAAGCTTTCTTT.

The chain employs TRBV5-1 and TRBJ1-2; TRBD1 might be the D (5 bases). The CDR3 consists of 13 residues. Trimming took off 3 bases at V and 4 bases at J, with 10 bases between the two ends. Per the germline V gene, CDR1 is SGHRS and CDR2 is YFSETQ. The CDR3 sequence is CASSSDSLYGYTF. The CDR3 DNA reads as TGCGCCAGCAGCTCCGACAGTCTCTATGGCTACACCTTC.

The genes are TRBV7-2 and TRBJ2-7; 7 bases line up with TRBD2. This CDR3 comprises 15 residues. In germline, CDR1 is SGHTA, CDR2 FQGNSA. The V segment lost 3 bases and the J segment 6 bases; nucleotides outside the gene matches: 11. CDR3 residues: CASSFPVGGLSEQYF. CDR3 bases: TGTGCCAGCAGCTTCCCGGTGGGAGGGCTAAGCGAGCAGTACTTC.

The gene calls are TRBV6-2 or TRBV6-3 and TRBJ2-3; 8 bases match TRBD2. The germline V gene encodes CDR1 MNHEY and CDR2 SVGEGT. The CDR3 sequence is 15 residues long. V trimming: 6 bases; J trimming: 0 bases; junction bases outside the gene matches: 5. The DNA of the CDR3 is TGTGCCAGCAGCTATCGGGAGGGAAGCACAGATACGCAGTATTTT. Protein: CASSYREGSTDTQYF.

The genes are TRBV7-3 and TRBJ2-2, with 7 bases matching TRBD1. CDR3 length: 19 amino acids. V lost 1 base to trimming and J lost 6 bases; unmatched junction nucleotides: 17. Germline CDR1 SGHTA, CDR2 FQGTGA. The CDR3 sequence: CASSLSGGTYSQGAGELFF. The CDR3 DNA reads TGTGCCAGCAGCTTAAGTGGTGGGACCTATTCCCAGGGGGCCGGGGAGCTGTTTTTT.

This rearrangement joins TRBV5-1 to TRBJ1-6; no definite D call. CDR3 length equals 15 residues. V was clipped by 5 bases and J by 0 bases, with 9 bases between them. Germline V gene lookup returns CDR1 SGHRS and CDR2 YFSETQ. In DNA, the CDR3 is TGCGCCAGCAGTGTAGCGAGCTCCTATAATTCACCCCTCCACTTT. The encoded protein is CASSVASSYNSPLHF.

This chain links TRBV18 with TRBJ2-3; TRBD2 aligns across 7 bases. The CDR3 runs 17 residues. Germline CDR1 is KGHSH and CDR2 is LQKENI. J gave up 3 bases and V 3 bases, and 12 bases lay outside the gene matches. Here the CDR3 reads CASSPVASGPRTDTQYF. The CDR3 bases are TGTGCCAGCTCACCGGTTGCTAGCGGCCCAAGAACAGATACGCAGTATTTT.

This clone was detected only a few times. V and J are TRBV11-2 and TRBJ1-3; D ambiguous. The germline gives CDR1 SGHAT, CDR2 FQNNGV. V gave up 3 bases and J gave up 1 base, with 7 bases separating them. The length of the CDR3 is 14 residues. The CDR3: CASSFPGSGNTIYF. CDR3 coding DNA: TGTGCCAGCAGCTTCCCGGGTTCTGGAAACACCATATATTTT.

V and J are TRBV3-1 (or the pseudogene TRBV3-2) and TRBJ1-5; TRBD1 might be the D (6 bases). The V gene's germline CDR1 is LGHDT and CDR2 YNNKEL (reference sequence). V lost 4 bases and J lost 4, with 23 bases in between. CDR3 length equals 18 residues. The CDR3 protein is CASSPKMRHTGSNQPQHF. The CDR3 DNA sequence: TGTGCCAGCAGCCCCAAGATGCGACACACAGGGAGTAATCAGCCCCAGCATTTT.

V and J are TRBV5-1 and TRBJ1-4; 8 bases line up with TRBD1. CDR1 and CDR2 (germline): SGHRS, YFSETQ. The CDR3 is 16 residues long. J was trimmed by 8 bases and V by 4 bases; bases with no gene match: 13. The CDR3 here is CASSPTGQGKGEKLFF. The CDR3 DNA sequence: TGCGCCAGCAGCCCGACCGGACAGGGAAAAGGGGAAAAACTGTTTTTT. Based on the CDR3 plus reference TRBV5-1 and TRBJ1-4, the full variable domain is KAGVTQTPRYLIKTRGQQVTLSCSPISGHRSVSWYQQTPGQGLQFLFEYFSETQRNKGNFPGRFSGRQFSNSRSEMNVSTLELGDSALYLCASSPTGQGKGEKLFFGSGTQLSVL.

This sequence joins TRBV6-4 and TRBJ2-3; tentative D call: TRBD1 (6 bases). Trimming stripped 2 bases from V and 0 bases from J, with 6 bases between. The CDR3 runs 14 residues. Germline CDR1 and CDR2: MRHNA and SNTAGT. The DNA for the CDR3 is TGTGCCAGCAGTGACGACAGGAGCACAGATACGCAGTATTTT. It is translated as CASSDDRSTDTQYF.

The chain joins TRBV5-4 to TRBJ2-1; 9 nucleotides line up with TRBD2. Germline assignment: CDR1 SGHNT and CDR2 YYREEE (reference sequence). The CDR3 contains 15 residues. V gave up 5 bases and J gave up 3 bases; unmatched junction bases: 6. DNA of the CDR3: TGTGCCAGCAGGCAGGGACTAGCAGACTACAATGAGCAGTTCTTC. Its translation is CASRQGLADYNEQFF.

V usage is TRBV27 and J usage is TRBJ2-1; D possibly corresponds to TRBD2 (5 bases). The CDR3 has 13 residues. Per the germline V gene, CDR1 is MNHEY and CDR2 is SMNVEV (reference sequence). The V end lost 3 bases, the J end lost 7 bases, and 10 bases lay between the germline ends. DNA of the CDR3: TGTGCCAGCAGTTTTTCCAGAGGGAATGAGCAGTTCTTC. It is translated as CASSFSRGNEQFF.